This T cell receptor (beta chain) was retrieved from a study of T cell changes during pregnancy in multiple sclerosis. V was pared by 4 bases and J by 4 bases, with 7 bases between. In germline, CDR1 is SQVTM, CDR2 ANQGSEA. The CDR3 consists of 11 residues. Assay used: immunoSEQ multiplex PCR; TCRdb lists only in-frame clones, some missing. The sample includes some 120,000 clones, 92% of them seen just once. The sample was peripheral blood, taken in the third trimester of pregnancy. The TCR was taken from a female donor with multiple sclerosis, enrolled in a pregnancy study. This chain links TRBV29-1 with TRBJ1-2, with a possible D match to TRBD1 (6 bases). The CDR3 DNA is TGCAGCGTTGGGACAGTCTATGGCTACACCTTC. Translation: CSVGTVYGYTF.